The 21 T cell receptor beta chains below all came from one sample that was sequenced in a study of OX40 agonist ivuxolimab in advanced cancers. TCRdb's copy holds only in-frame clones and misses some; the assay was immunoSEQ multiplex PCR. Among tens of thousands of clones listed, 90% were seen once. The source was CD4+ or CD8+ T cells sorted from blood, collected in a trial of the OX40 agonist ivuxolimab. The receptor source for this set is an adult with an advanced solid tumor such as melanoma, head and neck, liver or kidney cancer.

The chain uses TRBV6-5 and TRBJ2-1, with 8 bases that match TRBD2. The germline V gene encodes CDR1 MNHEY and CDR2 SVGAGI. After removal of 4 bases from V and 10 bases from J, the junction contained 9 bases not matched to a gene. This CDR3 contains 14 residues. The CDR3 region has the DNA TGTGCCAGCAGTTCGGGGGGGCCTCGGGGAGAGCAGTTCTTC. Translating gives CASSSGGPRGEQFF.

The CDR3 sequence: CASSAENLVNTEAFF. As DNA, the CDR3 is TGTGCCAGCAGTGCGGAGAACTTAGTAAACACTGAAGCTTTCTTT. V is TRBV2 and J is TRBJ1-1; no firm D call. Germline V gene lookup returns CDR1 SNHLY and CDR2 FYNNEI. Trimming cost V 4 bases and J 2 bases, with 14 bases left between them. The CDR3 covers 15 residues.

The chain combines TRBV5-1 with TRBJ2-7; D perhaps matches TRBD1 (6 bases). Trimming took 4 bases from V and 2 from J, leaving 13 bases between them. In germline, CDR1 is SGHRS, CDR2 YFSETQ. This CDR3 is built from 14 residues. CDR3 sequence reads: CASSPTGTTYEQYF. For the CDR3, the DNA is TGCGCCAGCAGCCCGACAGGTACGACCTACGAGCAGTACTTC. The full variable domain, with the rest looked up from reference TRBV5-1 and TRBJ2-7, is KAGVTQTPRYLIKTRGQQVTLSCSPISGHRSVSWYQQTPGQGLQFLFEYFSETQRNKGNFPGRFSGRQFSNSRSEMNVSTLELGDSALYLCASSPTGTTYEQYFGPGTRLTVT.

The chain has TRBV6-5 and TRBJ1-4, with unresolved D. V lost 4 bases and J 14 bases, leaving 5 bases between the germline ends. CDR3 size: 9 residues. Germline V gives CDR1 MNHEY, CDR2 SVGAGI. The CDR3 nucleotides read TGTGCCAGCAGTTCCAGTCTGTTTTTT. Its protein product is CASSSSLFF.

The chain recombines TRBV18 with TRBJ2-5; possibly TRBD1 for D (5 bases). The CDR3 extends over 13 amino acids. Trimming removed 0 bases from V and 3 bases from J, with 5 bases in between. Germline values: CDR1 KGHSH, CDR2 LQKENI. The CDR3 DNA reads as TGTGCCAGCTCACCACCAGGGGAAGAGACCCAGTACTTC. Translated, it gives CASSPPGEETQYF.

This chain joins TRBV11-2 and TRBJ2-4; possible D gene TRBD2, 7 bases. CDR1 and CDR2 from the germline V gene are SGHAT and FQNNGV. The germline V and J ends were trimmed by 5 bases and 3 bases, with 17 bases remaining between them. The CDR3 is made up of 16 amino acids. CDR3 protein: CASSPEWGGGKNIQYF. For the CDR3, the DNA is TGTGCCAGCAGCCCGGAGTGGGGGGGCGGCAAAAACATTCAGTACTTC.

V is TRBV25-1 and J is TRBJ2-7; the D is unclear. Germline V gene sequence: CDR1 MGHDK, CDR2 SYGVNS. The CDR3 consists of 14 residues. With 1 base removed from V and 2 bases from J, the gap between germline ends came to 9 bases. In DNA, the CDR3 is TGTGCCAGCAGTGAATCTGGACGGACCTACGAGCAGTACTTC. Its translation is CASSESGRTYEQYF.

This clone appeared a single time. The chain combines TRBV12-5 with TRBJ2-6; D is uncertain. Germline CDR1 is LGHNT and CDR2 is FRNRAP. The length of the CDR3 is 18 residues. Trimming shortened V by 3 bases and J by 0 bases, and 15 bases separated the two germline ends. Written as DNA, the CDR3 is TGTGCTAGTGGTTTAGAAGGCAGATCCCCCTCTGGGGCCAACGTCCTGACTTTC. It codes for CASGLEGRSPSGANVLTF. The full variable domain, rest sourced from reference TRBV12-5 and TRBJ2-6, is DARVTQTPRHKVTEMGQEVTMRCQPILGHNTVFWYRQTMMQGLELLAYFRNRAPLDDSGMPKDRFSAEMPDATLATLKIQPSEPRDSAVYFCASGLEGRSPSGANVLTFGAGSRLTVL.

The rearrangement joins TRBV19 to TRBJ1-3; D is ambiguous. CDR3 length equals 14 residues. Trimming shortened V by 3 bases and J by 4 bases, and 10 bases separated the two germline ends. In germline, CDR1 is LNHDA, CDR2 SQIVND (reference sequence). CDR3 bases: TGTGCCAGTAGTATTCAGCTCTCGGGAAACACCATATATTTT. Amino acids: CASSIQLSGNTIYF.

This chain links TRBV5-4 with TRBJ1-1; TRBD1 agrees at 8 bases. V lost 4 bases and J lost 3; bases outside the gene matches: 11. The V gene's germline CDR1 is SGHNT and CDR2 YYREEE (reference sequence). The CDR3 spans 16 residues. CDR3 protein: CASSREGRGQDTEAFF. The CDR3 DNA follows: TGTGCCAGCAGCCGAGAGGGCAGGGGGCAGGACACTGAAGCTTTCTTT.

On this clone itself: No DNA is shown, since the ends of the CDR3 on it are uncertain; the CDR3 is the one TCRdb lists. The chain couples TRBV28 to TRBJ1-5. Both ends counted, the CDR3 spans 15 residues. Germline V lookup: CDR1 MDHEN, CDR2 SYDVKM. This CDR3 is CASILGPGSNQPQHF.

V is TRBV2 and J is TRBJ2-6; D is ambiguous. The CDR3 loop spans 16 amino acids. V dropped 1 base and J dropped 2 bases, with 9 bases sitting between them. Germline V gene data show CDR1 as SNHLY and CDR2 as FYNNEI. CDR3 in DNA: TGTGCCAGCAGTGAAGACGCCAGCCCTGGGGCCAACGTCCTGACTTTC. Translated, it gives CASSEDASPGANVLTF.

This chain uses TRBV6-5 with TRBJ1-2; D not resolved. The V gene's germline CDR1 is MNHEY and CDR2 SVGAGI. V lost 7 bases and J 8 bases, leaving 14 bases between the germline ends. This CDR3 has 12 residues. The CDR3 loop is CASISEDRGYTF. The CDR3 region has the DNA TGTGCCAGCATTTCAGAGGATCGGGGCTACACCTTC.

The CDR3 sequence: CASSSSDTQYF. The CDR3, as DNA: TGTGCCAGCAGCTCGTCGGATACGCAGTATTTT. The chain joins TRBV7-2 to TRBJ2-3; D call uncertain. The CDR3 consists of 11 residues. The ends were cut back, 4 bases at V and 6 bases at J, with 5 bases in the middle. Germline CDR1 and CDR2: SGHTA and FQGNSA.

This clone was recorded once. The gene calls are TRBV7-8 and TRBJ2-5, with D maybe TRBD2 (6 bases). The V and J ends lost 5 bases and 5 bases respectively, with 21 bases between them. The CDR3 runs 16 residues. Germline V CDR1 and CDR2: SGHVS, FQNEAQ. CDR3 sequence (DNA): TGTGCCAGCAGCCAGGGCTGGGGCGCTAGCGCGGAGACCCAGTACTTC. It codes for CASSQGWGASAETQYF.

This clone was picked up a small number of times. Here the CDR3 reads CASSTDRRYNEQFF. As DNA, the CDR3 is TGTGCCAGTAGTACGGACAGGAGATACAATGAGCAGTTCTTC. The gene calls are TRBV19 and TRBJ2-1; 7 bases fit TRBD1. The CDR3 spans 14 residues. Germline V gene lookup returns CDR1 LNHDA and CDR2 SQIVND (reference sequence). V shed 4 bases, J shed 4 bases, and the junction held 4 bases outside the gene matches.

DNA for the CDR3: TGTGCCAGTAGTATCGAGACTAGCGGCTCCTACAATGAGCAGTTCTTC. Amino acids: CASSIETSGSYNEQFF. This chain connects TRBV19 to TRBJ2-1; 9 bases are a match to TRBD2. Per the germline V gene, CDR1 is LNHDA and CDR2 is SQIVND (reference sequence). CDR3 length: 16 residues. Unmatched junction bases numbered 3, after V lost 3 bases and J lost 0 bases.

This clone has only one observation. V is TRBV27 and J is TRBJ1-6, with 10 bases lining up with TRBD1. J lost 6 bases, V lost 6 bases, and 20 bases had no gene match. CDR1 is MNHEY and CDR2 is SMNVEV in the germline V gene (reference sequence). The CDR3 covers 20 residues. The chain's CDR3 is CASSLGWGTGANSGNSPLHF. As DNA, the CDR3 is TGTGCCAGCAGCCTAGGATGGGGGACAGGGGCGAATTCGGGTAATTCACCCCTCCACTTT.

The chain links TRBV9 to TRBJ2-1; 10 bases match TRBD2. The V gene end was trimmed by 2 bases and the J gene end by 4 bases; junction bases not matched to a gene: 6. This CDR3 comprises 16 residues. CDR1 and CDR2 (germline): SGDLS, YYNGEE. The CDR3 DNA follows: TGTGCCAGCAGCGTGGCCGGGACTAGCGATTACAATGAGCAGTTCTTC. Its protein is CASSVAGTSDYNEQFF.

This chain connects TRBV18 to TRBJ2-1, with TRBD2 matching 10 bases. The V segment lost 6 bases and the J segment 7 bases; nucleotides outside the gene matches: 12. Germline assignment: CDR1 KGHSH and CDR2 LQKENI. This CDR3 has 16 amino acids. In nucleotides, the CDR3 is TGTGCCAGCTCTCTGAGGTCAGCGGGGGGGAGAAATGAGCAGTTCTTC. Protein product: CASSLRSAGGRNEQFF.

The gene calls are TRBV14 and TRBJ2-1; D is undetermined. Germline V gene data show CDR1 as SGHDN and CDR2 as FVKESK. CDR3 size: 12 residues. V was clipped by 2 bases and J by 8 bases, with 7 bases between them. CDR3 DNA: TGTGCCAGCAGCCAACGGGTCTATGAGCAGTTCTTC. Its protein is CASSQRVYEQFF.